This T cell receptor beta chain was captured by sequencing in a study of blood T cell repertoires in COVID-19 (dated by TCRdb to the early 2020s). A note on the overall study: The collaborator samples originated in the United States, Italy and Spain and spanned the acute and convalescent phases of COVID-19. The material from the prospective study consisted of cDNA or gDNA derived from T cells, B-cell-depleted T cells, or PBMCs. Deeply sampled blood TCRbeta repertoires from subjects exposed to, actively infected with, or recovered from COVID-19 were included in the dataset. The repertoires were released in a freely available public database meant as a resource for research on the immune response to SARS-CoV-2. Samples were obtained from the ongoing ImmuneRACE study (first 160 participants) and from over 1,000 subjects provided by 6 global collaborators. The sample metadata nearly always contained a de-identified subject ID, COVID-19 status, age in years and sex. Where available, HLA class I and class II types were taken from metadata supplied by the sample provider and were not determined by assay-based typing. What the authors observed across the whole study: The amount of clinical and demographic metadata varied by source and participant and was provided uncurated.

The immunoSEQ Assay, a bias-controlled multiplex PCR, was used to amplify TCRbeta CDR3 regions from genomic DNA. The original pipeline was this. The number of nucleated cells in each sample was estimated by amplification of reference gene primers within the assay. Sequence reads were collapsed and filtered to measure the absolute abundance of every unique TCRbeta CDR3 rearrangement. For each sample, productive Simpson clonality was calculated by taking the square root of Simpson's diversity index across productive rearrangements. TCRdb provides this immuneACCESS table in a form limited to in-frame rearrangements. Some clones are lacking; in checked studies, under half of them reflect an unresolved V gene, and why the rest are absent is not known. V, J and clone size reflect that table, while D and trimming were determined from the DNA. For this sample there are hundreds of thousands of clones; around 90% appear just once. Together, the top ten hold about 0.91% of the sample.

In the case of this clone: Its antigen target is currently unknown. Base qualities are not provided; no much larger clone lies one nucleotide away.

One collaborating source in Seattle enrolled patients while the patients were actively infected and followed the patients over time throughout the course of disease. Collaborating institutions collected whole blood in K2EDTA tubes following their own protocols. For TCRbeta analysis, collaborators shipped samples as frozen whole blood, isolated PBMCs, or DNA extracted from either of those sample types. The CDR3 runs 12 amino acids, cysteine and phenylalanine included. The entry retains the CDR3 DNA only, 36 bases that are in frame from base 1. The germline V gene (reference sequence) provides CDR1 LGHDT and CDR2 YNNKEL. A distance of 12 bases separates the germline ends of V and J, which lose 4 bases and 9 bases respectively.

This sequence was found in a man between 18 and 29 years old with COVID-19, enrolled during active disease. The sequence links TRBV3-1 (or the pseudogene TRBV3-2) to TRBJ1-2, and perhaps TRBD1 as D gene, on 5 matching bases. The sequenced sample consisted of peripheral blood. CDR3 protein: CASSLLQGSYTF. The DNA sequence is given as TGTGCCAGCAGCCTGCTGCAGGGAAGCTACACCTTC.